The next 16 T cell receptor beta chains were all read from a single sample in a study of T cell changes during pregnancy in multiple sclerosis. The data were produced by immunoSEQ multiplex PCR, yet TCRdb's version contains in-frame clones alone and is incomplete. The repertoire holds over 80,000 clones, with 75% to 95% as singletons. The sample consisted of peripheral blood, taken in the second trimester of pregnancy. The source of these receptors is a female donor in good health, enrolled as a control in a pregnancy study.

The chain carries TRBV7-9 and TRBJ2-1; 11 bases are shared with TRBD2. Trimming cost V 4 bases and J 0 bases; bases outside gene matches: 8. Germline CDR1 reads SEHNR; CDR2 reads FQNEAQ (reference sequence). This CDR3 has 18 amino acids. The CDR3 bases are TGTGCCAGCAGCTCTACTGGGACTAGCGGAAGCTCCTACAATGAGCAGTTCTTC. Its protein is CASSSTGTSGSSYNEQFF.

V is TRBV2 and J is TRBJ2-3; 12 bases line up with TRBD1. The germline CDR1 and CDR2 sequences are SNHLY and FYNNEI. The CDR3 consists of 15 residues. J lost 6 bases, V lost 8 bases, and 9 bases had no gene match. CDR3 sequence: CASPGEGTGGDTQYF. CDR3 nucleotides: TGTGCCAGCCCGGGAGAGGGGACAGGGGGCGATACGCAGTATTTT.

The chain uses TRBV5-4 and TRBJ2-1, with D perhaps TRBD2 (7 bases). V lost 4 bases, J lost 2 bases, and 13 bases lay in between. From germline, CDR1 is SGHNT and CDR2 YYREEE (reference sequence). The CDR3 covers 15 residues. CDR3 in amino acids: CASSPQGRAYNEQFF. In nucleotides, the CDR3 is TGTGCCAGCAGCCCGCAGGGGAGGGCCTACAATGAGCAGTTCTTC. Filled out from reference TRBV5-4 and TRBJ2-1, the complete variable domain reads ETGVTQSPTHLIKTRGQQVTLRCSSQSGHNTVSWYQQALGQGPQFIFQYYREEENGRGNFPPRFSGLQFPNYSSELNVNALELDDSALYLCASSPQGRAYNEQFFGPGTRLTVL.

Here the CDR3 reads CASSPRIGVLFYEQYF. The CDR3 bases are TGTGCCAGTAGTCCTAGAATAGGGGTGCTTTTCTACGAGCAGTACTTC. The chain carries TRBV19 and TRBJ2-7; TRBD1 might be the D (5 bases). The V gene's germline CDR1 is LNHDA and CDR2 SQIVND (reference sequence). The ends were cut back, 5 bases at V and 3 bases at J, with 20 bases in the middle. The CDR3 has 16 amino acids.

V gene TRBV9 combines with J gene TRBJ2-1; 15 bases align to TRBD2. The germline gives CDR1 SGDLS, CDR2 YYNGEE. This CDR3 region has 17 residues. The V segment lost 4 bases and the J segment 10 bases; nucleotides outside the gene matches: 12. The CDR3 nucleotides are TGTGCCAGCAGCCCGTTCCAGGGACTAGCGGGAGGAGGGGAGCAGTTCTTC. Translating gives CASSPFQGLAGGGEQFF.

The V gene is TRBV27, the J gene TRBJ2-1; TRBD1 matches at 8 bases. The germline V gene has CDR1 MNHEY and CDR2 SMNVEV (reference sequence). V shed 4 bases and J 4 bases; nucleotides not matched to a gene: 3. This CDR3 spans 14 amino acids. The CDR3 DNA is TGTGCCAGCAGTTGGACAGGGCAGTACAATGAGCAGTTCTTC. This sequence encodes CASSWTGQYNEQFF.

This clone appeared a single time. CDR3 region: CASRFGQGGTEAFF. CDR3 bases: TGTGCCAGCAGATTCGGACAGGGCGGAACTGAAGCTTTCTTT. V gene TRBV6-5 combines with J gene TRBJ1-1, with 8 bases aligning to TRBD1. The germline V gene encodes CDR1 MNHEY and CDR2 SVGAGI. Losses at the gene ends were 6 bases for V and 5 bases for J; bases not matched to a gene: 8. The CDR3 extends over 14 amino acids.

The chain joins TRBV11-2 to TRBJ2-1; perhaps TRBD1 as D (7 bases). Trimming cost V 3 bases and J 4 bases, with 16 bases left between them. The CDR3 extends over 16 amino acids. Germline values: CDR1 SGHAT, CDR2 FQNNGV. The CDR3: CASSFPGAGGYNEQFF. CDR3 in DNA: TGTGCCAGCAGCTTCCCTGGGGCAGGGGGGTACAATGAGCAGTTCTTC.

The J gene is TRBJ1-2, the V gene TRBV14; TRBD1 might be the D (5 bases). The germline V gene has CDR1 SGHDN and CDR2 FVKESK. The CDR3 runs to 15 residues. Trimming took off 4 bases at V and 0 bases at J, with 12 bases between the two ends. The CDR3 spells CASSRYGTSNYGYTF. CDR3 nucleotides: TGTGCCAGCAGCCGGTACGGGACTTCTAACTATGGCTACACCTTC.

The chain recombines TRBV11-2 with TRBJ1-6; D perhaps matches TRBD1 (6 bases). CDR1 and CDR2 (germline): SGHAT, FQNNGV. This CDR3 is 14 amino acids long. Trimming took 3 bases from V and 5 from J, leaving 8 bases between them. The CDR3 reads CASSFSGDNSPLHF. CDR3 bases: TGTGCCAGCAGCTTCTCAGGGGATAATTCACCCCTCCACTTT. Together with reference TRBV11-2 and TRBJ1-6, the CDR3 gives the full variable domain: EAGVAQSPRYKIIEKRQSVAFWCNPISGHATLYWYQQILGQGPKLLIQFQNNGVVDDSQLPKDRFSAERLKGVDSTLKIQPAKLEDSAVYLCASSFSGDNSPLHFGNGTRLTVT.

The chain carries TRBV2 and TRBJ1-2, with TRBD1 matching 8 bases. This CDR3 is 10 amino acids long. Germline CDR1 and CDR2: SNHLY and FYNNEI. J lost 14 bases, V lost 9 bases, and 8 bases had no gene match. The CDR3 region is CARGQEGRTF. The CDR3 nucleotides are TGTGCCAGGGGACAGGAGGGCCGGACCTTC.

V gene TRBV29-1 combines with J gene TRBJ2-2; D remains ambiguous. V was cut by 3 bases and J by 3 bases, with 8 bases left in between. The CDR3 runs to 13 residues. Germline V gene data show CDR1 as SQVTM and CDR2 as ANQGSEA. The CDR3 loop reads CSVDARYTGELFF. Written as DNA, the CDR3 is TGCAGCGTTGATGCCCGGTACACCGGGGAGCTGTTTTTT.

The chain is built from TRBV7-9 and TRBJ1-4; D remains ambiguous. Germline CDR1 is SEHNR and CDR2 is FQNEAQ (reference sequence). The CDR3 has 15 residues. Trimming left V 1 base short and J 1 base short, with 7 bases between. CDR3 protein: CASSLGTGTNEKLFF. The CDR3 nucleotides read TGTGCCAGCAGCTTAGGCACCGGAACTAATGAAAAACTGTTTTTT.

The chain links TRBV7-2 to TRBJ1-2; possibly TRBD1 for D (6 bases). The CDR3 totals 16 residues. V dropped 5 bases and J dropped 1 base, with 17 bases sitting between them. Germline V CDR1 and CDR2: SGHTA, FQGNSA. The CDR3 DNA reads as TGTGCCAGCAGCCGAACTTGGAACAGGGTTAACTATGGCTACACCTTC. Its translation: CASSRTWNRVNYGYTF.

The V and J genes are TRBV2 and TRBJ2-5; a weak D match, TRBD2 (5 bases). The V gene's germline CDR1 is SNHLY and CDR2 FYNNEI. Trimming left V 5 bases short and J 5 bases short, with 12 bases between. The CDR3 loop spans 13 amino acids. Here the CDR3 reads CASSKDLGETQYF. In DNA form, the CDR3 reads TGTGCCAGCAGTAAGGACTTGGGGGAGACCCAGTACTTC.

The genes are TRBV6-1 and TRBJ1-5; D is possibly TRBD1 (6 bases). Germline V gives CDR1 MNHNS, CDR2 SASEGT. Trimming stripped 7 bases from V and 0 bases from J, with 13 bases between. The CDR3 sequence is 15 residues long. Here the CDR3 DNA reads TGTGCCAGCATGAGGAACAGGGCTAGCAATCAGCCCCAGCATTTT. Protein product: CASMRNRASNQPQHF.